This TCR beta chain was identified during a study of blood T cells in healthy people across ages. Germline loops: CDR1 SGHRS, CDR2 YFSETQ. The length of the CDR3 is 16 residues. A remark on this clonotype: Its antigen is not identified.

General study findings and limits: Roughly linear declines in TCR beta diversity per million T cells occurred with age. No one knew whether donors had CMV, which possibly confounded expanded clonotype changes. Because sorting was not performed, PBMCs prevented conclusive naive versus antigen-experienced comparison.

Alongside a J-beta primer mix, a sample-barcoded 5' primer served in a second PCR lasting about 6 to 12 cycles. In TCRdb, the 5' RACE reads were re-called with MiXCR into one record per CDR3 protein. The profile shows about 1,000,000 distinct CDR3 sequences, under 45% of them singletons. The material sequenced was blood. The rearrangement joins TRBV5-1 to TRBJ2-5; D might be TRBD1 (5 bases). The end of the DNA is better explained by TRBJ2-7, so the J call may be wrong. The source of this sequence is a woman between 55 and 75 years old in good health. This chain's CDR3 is CASSPAFYPRDYEQYF. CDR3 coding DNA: TGCGCCAGCAGTCCAGCATTCTACCCCAGGGACTACGAGCAGTACTTC.